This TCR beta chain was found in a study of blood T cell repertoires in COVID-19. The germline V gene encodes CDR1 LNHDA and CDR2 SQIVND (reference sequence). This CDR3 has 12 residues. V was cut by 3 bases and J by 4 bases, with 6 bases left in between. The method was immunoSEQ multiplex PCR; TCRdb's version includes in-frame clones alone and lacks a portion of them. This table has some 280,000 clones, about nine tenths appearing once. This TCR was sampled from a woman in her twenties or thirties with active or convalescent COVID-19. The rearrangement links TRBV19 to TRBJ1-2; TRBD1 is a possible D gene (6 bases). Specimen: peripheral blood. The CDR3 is CASSMTGYGYTF. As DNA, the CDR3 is TGTGCCAGTAGTATGACAGGCTATGGCTACACCTTC.